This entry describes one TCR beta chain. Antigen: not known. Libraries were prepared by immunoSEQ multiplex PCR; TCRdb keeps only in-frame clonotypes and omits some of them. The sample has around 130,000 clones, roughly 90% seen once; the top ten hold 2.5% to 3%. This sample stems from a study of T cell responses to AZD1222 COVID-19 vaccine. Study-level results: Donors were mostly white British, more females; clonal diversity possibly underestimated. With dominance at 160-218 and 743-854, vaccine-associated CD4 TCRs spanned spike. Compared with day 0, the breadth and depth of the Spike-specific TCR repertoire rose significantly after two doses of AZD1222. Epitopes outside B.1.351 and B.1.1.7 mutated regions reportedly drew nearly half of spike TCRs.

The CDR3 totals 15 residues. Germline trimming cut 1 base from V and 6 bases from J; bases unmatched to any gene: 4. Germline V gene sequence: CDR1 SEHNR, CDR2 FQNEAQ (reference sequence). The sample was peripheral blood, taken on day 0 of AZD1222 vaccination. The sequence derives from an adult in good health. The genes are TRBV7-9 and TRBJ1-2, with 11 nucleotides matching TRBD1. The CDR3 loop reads CASSLGTGGGHGYTF. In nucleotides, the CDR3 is TGTGCCAGCAGCTTAGGGACAGGGGGCGGTCATGGCTACACCTTC.